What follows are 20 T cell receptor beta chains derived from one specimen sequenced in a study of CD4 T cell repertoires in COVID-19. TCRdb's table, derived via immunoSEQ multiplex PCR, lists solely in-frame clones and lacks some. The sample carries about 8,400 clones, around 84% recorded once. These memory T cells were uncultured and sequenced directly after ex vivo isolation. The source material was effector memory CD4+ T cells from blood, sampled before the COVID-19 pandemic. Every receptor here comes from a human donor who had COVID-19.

CDR3 bases: TGTGCCAGCAGCTTGGGACAGGGATATGAGCAGTTCTTC. It specifies CASSLGQGYEQFF. The chain has TRBV7-3 and TRBJ2-1, with TRBD1 matching 9 bases. This CDR3 spans 13 amino acids. The J segment lost 8 bases and the V segment lost 3 bases, leaving 2 bases of the junction unmatched. The germline V gene has CDR1 SGHTA and CDR2 FQGTGA.

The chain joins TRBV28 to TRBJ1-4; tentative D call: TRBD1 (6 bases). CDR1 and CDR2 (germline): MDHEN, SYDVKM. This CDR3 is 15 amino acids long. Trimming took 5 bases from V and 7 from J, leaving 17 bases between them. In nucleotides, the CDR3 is TGTGCCAGCAGTGTCCCCCAGGGGCGCGGTGAAAAACTGTTTTTT. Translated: CASSVPQGRGEKLFF.

The CDR3 nucleotides read TGTGCCAGTAGTATAGACTGGACAGGGGGCCCCAATCAGCCCCAGCATTTT. Protein: CASSIDWTGGPNQPQHF. The genes are TRBV19 and TRBJ1-5, with 11 bases identical to TRBD1. Germline V CDR1 and CDR2: LNHDA, SQIVND (reference sequence). The CDR3 has 17 amino acids. Trimming removed 0 bases from V and 3 bases from J; junction bases left unmatched: 4.

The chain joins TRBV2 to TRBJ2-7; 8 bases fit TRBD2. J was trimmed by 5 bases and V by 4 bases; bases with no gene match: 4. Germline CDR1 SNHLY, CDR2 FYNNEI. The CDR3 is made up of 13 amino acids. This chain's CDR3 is CASSGRGGDEQYF. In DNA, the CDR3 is TGTGCCAGCAGTGGTCGGGGGGGAGACGAGCAGTACTTC.

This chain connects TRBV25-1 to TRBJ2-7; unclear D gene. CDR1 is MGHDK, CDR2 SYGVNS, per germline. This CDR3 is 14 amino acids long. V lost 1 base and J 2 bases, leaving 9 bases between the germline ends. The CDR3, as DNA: TGTGCCAGCAGTGAATTGGTAGAAACCTACGAGCAGTACTTC. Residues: CASSELVETYEQYF.

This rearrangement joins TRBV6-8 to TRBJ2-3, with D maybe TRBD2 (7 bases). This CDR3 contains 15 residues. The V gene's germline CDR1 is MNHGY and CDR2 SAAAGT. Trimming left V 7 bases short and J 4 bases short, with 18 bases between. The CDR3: CASNGGGGQSDTQYF. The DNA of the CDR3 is TGTGCCAGCAACGGTGGGGGGGGGCAGTCAGATACGCAGTATTTT.

The CDR3 DNA follows: TGTGCCACCAGCAGAGAGGCGGGGTCCGAGACCCAGTACTTC. Translating gives CATSREAGSETQYF. This chain joins TRBV15 and TRBJ2-5, with D possibly being TRBD2 (6 bases). The germline gives CDR1 LNHNV, CDR2 YYDKDF (reference sequence). The CDR3 has 14 amino acids. With 0 bases removed from V and 5 bases from J, the gap between germline ends came to 10 bases.

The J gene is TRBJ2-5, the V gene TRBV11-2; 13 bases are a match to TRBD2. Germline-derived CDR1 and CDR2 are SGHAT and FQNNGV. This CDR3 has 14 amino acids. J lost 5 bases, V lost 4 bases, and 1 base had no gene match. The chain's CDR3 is CASSSGLAGETQYF. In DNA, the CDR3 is TGTGCCAGCAGCTCGGGACTAGCGGGGGAGACCCAGTACTTC.

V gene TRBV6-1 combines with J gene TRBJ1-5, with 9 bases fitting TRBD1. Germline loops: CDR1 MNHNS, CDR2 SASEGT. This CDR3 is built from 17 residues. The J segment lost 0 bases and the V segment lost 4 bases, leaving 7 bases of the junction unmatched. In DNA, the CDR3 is TGTGCCAGCAGTGGTAGACAGGGGGAAAATAGCAATCAGCCCCAGCATTTT. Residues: CASSGRQGENSNQPQHF.

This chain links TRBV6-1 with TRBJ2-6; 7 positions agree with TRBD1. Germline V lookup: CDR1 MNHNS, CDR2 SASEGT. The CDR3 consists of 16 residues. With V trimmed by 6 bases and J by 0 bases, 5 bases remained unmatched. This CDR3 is CASSEQGNSGANVLTF. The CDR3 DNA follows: TGTGCCAGCAGCGAACAGGGGAACTCTGGGGCCAACGTCCTGACTTTC.

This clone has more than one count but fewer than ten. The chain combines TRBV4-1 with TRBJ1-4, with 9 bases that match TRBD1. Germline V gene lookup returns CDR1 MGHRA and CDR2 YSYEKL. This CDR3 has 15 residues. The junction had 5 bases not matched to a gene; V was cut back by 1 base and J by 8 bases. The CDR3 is CASSQGDRVKEKLFF. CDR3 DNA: TGCGCCAGCAGCCAAGGGGACAGGGTAAAGGAAAAACTGTTTTTT.

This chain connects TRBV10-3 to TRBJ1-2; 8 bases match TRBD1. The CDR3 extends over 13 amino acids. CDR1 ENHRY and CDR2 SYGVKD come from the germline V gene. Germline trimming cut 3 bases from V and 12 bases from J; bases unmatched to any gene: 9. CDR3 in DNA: TGTGCCATCAGTGACCCGGGACAGGAAGCTAACACCTTC. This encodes CAISDPGQEANTF.

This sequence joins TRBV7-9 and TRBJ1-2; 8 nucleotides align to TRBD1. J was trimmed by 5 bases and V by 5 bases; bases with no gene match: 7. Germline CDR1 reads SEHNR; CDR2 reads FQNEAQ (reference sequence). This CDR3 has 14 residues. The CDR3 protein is CASSQGAGMYGYTF. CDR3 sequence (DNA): TGTGCCAGCAGCCAGGGGGCAGGGATGTATGGCTACACCTTC. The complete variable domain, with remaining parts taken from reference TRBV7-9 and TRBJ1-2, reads DTGVSQNPRHKITKRGQNVTFRCDPISEHNRLYWYRQTLGQGPEFLTYFQNEAQLEKSRLLSDRFSAERPKGSFSTLEIQRTEQGDSAMYLCASSQGAGMYGYTFGSGTRLTVV.

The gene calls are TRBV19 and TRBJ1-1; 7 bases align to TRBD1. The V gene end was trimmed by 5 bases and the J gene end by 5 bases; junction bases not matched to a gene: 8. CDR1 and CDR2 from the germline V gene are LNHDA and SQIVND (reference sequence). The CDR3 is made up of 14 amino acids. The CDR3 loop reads CASSAYPGGTEAFF. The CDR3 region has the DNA TGTGCCAGTAGTGCCTACCCAGGGGGGACTGAAGCTTTCTTT. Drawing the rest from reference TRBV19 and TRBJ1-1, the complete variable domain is DGGITQSPKYLFRKEGQNVTLSCEQNLNHDAMYWYRQDPGQGLRLIYYSQIVNDFQKGDIAEGYSVSREKKESFPLTVTSAQKNPTAFYLCASSAYPGGTEAFFGQGTRLTVV.

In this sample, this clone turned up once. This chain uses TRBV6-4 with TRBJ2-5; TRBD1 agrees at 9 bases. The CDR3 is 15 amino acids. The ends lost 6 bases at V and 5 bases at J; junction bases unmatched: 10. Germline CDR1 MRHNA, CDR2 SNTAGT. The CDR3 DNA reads TGTGCCAGCAGCCTGACAGGGGGAAAGGGGGAGACCCAGTACTTC. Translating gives CASSLTGGKGETQYF.

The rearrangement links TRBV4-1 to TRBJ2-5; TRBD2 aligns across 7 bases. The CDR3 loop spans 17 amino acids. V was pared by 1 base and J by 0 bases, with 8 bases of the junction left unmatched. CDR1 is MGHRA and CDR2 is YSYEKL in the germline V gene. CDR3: CASSQGLSLADQETQYF. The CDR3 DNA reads TGCGCCAGCAGCCAAGGACTGAGTCTAGCGGACCAAGAGACCCAGTACTTC.

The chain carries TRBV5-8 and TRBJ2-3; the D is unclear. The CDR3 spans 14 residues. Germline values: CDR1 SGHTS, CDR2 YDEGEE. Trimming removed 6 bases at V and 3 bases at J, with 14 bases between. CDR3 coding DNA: TGTGCCAGCACCTTTCCATCAGGAACAGATACGCAGTATTTT. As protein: CASTFPSGTDTQYF.

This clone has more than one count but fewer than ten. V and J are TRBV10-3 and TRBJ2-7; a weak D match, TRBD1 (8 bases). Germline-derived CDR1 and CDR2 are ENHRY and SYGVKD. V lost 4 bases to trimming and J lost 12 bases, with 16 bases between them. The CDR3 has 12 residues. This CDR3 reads CAISADRGGGYF. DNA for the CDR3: TGTGCCATCAGTGCAGACAGGGGAGGGGGGTACTTC.

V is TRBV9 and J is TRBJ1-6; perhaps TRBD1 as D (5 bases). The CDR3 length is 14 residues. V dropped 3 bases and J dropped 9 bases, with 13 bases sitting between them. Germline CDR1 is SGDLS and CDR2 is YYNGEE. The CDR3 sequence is CASSAPGLGSPLHF. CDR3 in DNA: TGTGCCAGCAGCGCCCCAGGGCTTGGTTCACCCCTCCACTTT.

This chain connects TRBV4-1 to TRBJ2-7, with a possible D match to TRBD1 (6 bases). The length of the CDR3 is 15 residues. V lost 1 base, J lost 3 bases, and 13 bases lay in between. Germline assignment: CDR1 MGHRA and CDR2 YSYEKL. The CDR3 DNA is TGCGCCAGCAGCCAAGCCCCGACAGGTGGCTACGAGCAGTACTTC. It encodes CASSQAPTGGYEQYF.